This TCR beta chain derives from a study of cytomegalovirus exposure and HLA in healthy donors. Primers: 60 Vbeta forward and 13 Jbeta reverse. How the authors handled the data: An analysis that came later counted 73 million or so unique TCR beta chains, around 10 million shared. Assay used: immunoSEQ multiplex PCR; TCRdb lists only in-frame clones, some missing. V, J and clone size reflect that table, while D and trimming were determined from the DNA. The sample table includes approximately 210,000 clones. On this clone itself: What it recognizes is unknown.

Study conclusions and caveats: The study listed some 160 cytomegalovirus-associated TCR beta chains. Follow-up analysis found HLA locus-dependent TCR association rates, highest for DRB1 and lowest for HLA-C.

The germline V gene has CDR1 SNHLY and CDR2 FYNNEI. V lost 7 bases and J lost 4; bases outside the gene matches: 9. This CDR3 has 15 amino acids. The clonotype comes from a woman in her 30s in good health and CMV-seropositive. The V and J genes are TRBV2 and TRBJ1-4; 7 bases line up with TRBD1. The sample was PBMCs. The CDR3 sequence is CASTPRTGGNEKLFF. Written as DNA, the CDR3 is TGTGCCAGCACGCCCCGGACAGGAGGTAATGAAAAACTGTTTTTT. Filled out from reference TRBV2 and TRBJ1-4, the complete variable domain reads EPEVTQTPSHQVTQMGQEVILRCVPISNHLYFYWYRQILGQKVEFLVSFYNNEISEKSEIFDDQFSVERPDGSNFTLKIRSTKLEDSAMYFCASTPRTGGNEKLFFGSGTQLSVL.